This T cell receptor beta chain was found in a study of blood T cell repertoires in COVID-19. Trimming stripped 6 bases from V and 1 base from J, with 9 bases between. The CDR3 extends over 14 amino acids. Germline V CDR1 and CDR2: SGHTA, FQGNSA. Data came from immunoSEQ multiplex PCR; TCRdb stores just in-frame clones and leaves some out. The sample holds roughly 160,000 clones; around 74% are singletons and the top ten take roughly 8%. The genes are TRBV7-2 and TRBJ2-2, with D hard to call. This receptor was identified in a woman in her fifties or sixties with COVID-19, enrolled during active disease. Sequenced: peripheral blood. Here the CDR3 reads CASSISVNTGELFF. The CDR3 nucleotides are TGTGCCAGCAGTATAAGCGTGAACACCGGGGAGCTGTTTTTT.